Sequencing of this T cell receptor (beta chain) was carried out in a study of shared clonotypes between healthy human individuals. Generated by immunoSEQ multiplex PCR, the TCRdb table keeps only in-frame clones and is missing some. Here the sample spans about 2.4 million clones, over 85% being singletons. The CDR3 is 17 amino acids. In germline, CDR1 is SGHTA, CDR2 FQGNSA. V gave up 5 bases and J gave up 5 bases; unmatched junction bases: 13. The clonotype originates from a young man in good health. Some clones in this sample may be carry-over from other donors' samples. The chain combines TRBV7-2 with TRBJ2-5; 11 nucleotides align to TRBD2. The sequenced sample was naive CD4+ T cells from PBMCs. Subset defined: CD45RA+ positively selected. CDR3 in amino acids: CASSPEGSGRAWETQYF. In nucleotides, the CDR3 is TGTGCCAGCAGCCCGGAAGGTAGCGGGAGGGCATGGGAGACCCAGTACTTC.